A selection of T cell receptor beta chains follows, all from one sample in a study of monozygotic twins with inflammatory bowel disease. TCRdb reprocessed the 5' RACE reads and keeps a single row for each CDR3 protein, giving no DNA. This sample's table reports some 160,000 distinct CDR3 sequences. The sequenced sample consisted of blood. All receptors derive from a human donor with ulcerative colitis or Crohn's disease, or a healthy co-twin of an affected twin (not recorded which). Both conserved end residues are part of each CDR3.

V: TRBV5-1; J: TRBJ1-4; CDR3: CASSSGHQEDNEKLFF
V: TRBV19; J: TRBJ1-4; CDR3: CASSLGQASNEKLFF
V: TRBV6-5; J: TRBJ2-7; CDR3: CASSYSVIASSYEQYF
V: TRBV18; J: TRBJ2-1; CDR3: CASSPQTSGSSYNEQFF
V: TRBV7-9; J: TRBJ1-2; CDR3: CASSLGGPKGYTF
V: TRBV4-1; J: TRBJ2-3; CDR3: CASSQESRGGTDTQYF
V: TRBV20-1; J: TRBJ2-5; CDR3: CSARDFTGTSGQETQYF
V: TRBV12-3/TRBV12-4; J: TRBJ1-5; CDR3: CASSLREELSNQPQHF
V: TRBV10-3; J: TRBJ2-1; CDR3: CAITKTLQRGVSYNEQFF
V: TRBV14; J: TRBJ1-2; CDR3: CASSHSTGNHYGYTF
V: TRBV29-1; J: TRBJ1-5; CDR3: CSAGDGYSNQPQHF
V: TRBV9; J: TRBJ1-1; CDR3: CASSVGPWEGTEAFF
V: TRBV7-2; J: TRBJ1-2; CDR3: CASSYTGIQGYTF
V: TRBV5-1; J: TRBJ2-7; CDR3: CASSLERTGSYEQYF
V: TRBV28; J: TRBJ2-7; CDR3: CASIQSPGRYEQYF
V: TRBV9; J: TRBJ1-4; CDR3: CASSRQGGGEKLFF
V: TRBV19; J: TRBJ2-3; CDR3: CASSMTSTSTDTQYF
V: TRBV20-1; J: TRBJ2-2; CDR3: CSATRQGLGELFF
V: TRBV5-1; J: TRBJ1-1; CDR3: CASSLWDQGTEAFF
V: TRBV29-1; J: TRBJ1-4; CDR3: CSAHGPGNEKLFF
V: TRBV20-1; J: TRBJ2-7; CDR3: CSARGWGAYEQYF
V: TRBV7-2; J: TRBJ2-5; CDR3: CASSYSSGRKETQYF
V: TRBV28; J: TRBJ2-1; CDR3: CASSLRSGLILQTYNEQFF
V: TRBV10-2; J: TRBJ2-4; CDR3: CASSELGSGVAKNIQYF
V: TRBV4-1; J: TRBJ2-1; CDR3: CASRVSLFLGLYQFF
V: TRBV20-1; J: TRBJ1-1; CDR3: CSARSSLVPRAANTEAFF
V: TRBV5-4; J: TRBJ1-2; CDR3: CASSQDRFYGYTF
V: TRBV7-2; J: TRBJ2-1; CDR3: CASSLVGTSSYNEQFF
V: TRBV7-2; J: TRBJ2-3; CDR3: CASRRTGTRGDTQYF
V: TRBV20-1; J: TRBJ1-2; CDR3: CSAIYYRVGRGYTF
V: TRBV3-1; J: TRBJ2-7; CDR3: CASSQVPGAYEQYF
V: TRBV2; J: TRBJ2-6; CDR3: CAGLARANVLTF
V: TRBV11-2; J: TRBJ2-1; CDR3: CASSLVAGGTAGNEQFF
V: TRBV11-2; J: TRBJ1-1; CDR3: CASSLEGGRAFF
V: TRBV15; J: TRBJ2-3; CDR3: CATSRARDSLTDTQYF
V: TRBV20-1; J: TRBJ2-7; CDR3: CSASPGANTYEQYF
V: TRBV9; J: TRBJ2-7; CDR3: CASSAHWDSSEQYF
V: TRBV5-5; J: TRBJ2-2; CDR3: CASSLGPTGELFF
V: TRBV7-2; J: TRBJ1-1; CDR3: CASSMDGRVTEAFF
V: TRBV10-3; J: TRBJ1-6; CDR3: CAIRPSQGNSPLHF
V: TRBV27; J: TRBJ1-5; CDR3: CASSPPGASPQPQHF